The clone carrying this T cell receptor (beta chain) was picked up many times. TCRdb used MiXCR to reprocess the RACE reads, holding one entry per CDR3 protein. Of fewer than 130,000 distinct CDR3 sequences in the sample, approximately 10% were seen once. Time point denoted: patch test 1, 2 weeks after DPC sensitization. Treatment indicated: therapeutic diphenylcyclopropenone sensitization with weekly scalp DPC. These data belong to a study of human T cells and chemical hapten exposure. In the study overall: All through the approximately 25-week study, the scalp of each patient received diphenylcyclopropenone doses weekly.

Germline assignment: CDR1 PRHDT and CDR2 FYEKMQ (reference sequence). The V end lost 2 bases, the J end lost 1 base, and 12 bases lay between the germline ends. CDR3 length: 17 amino acids. The specimen was whole blood, collected in connection with sensitization to the hapten diphenylcyclopropenone (DPC). The chain is built from TRBV13 and TRBJ2-6; D is unclear. The sequence derives from a middle-aged woman with alopecia areata. Some clones in this sample may be carry-over from other donors' samples. In DNA, the CDR3 is TGTGCCAGCAGCTTATGGTCGGCCATTTCTGGGGCCAACGTCCTGACTTTC. Its protein product is CASSLWSAISGANVLTF. Supplemented by reference TRBV13 and TRBJ2-6, the full variable domain reads AAGVIQSPRHLIKEKRETATLKCYPIPRHDTVYWYQQGPGQDPQFLISFYEKMQSDKGSIPDRFSAQQFSDYHSELNMSSLELGDSALYFCASSLWSAISGANVLTFGAGSRLTVL.